A selection of T cell receptor beta chains follows, all from one sample in a study of T-cell memory formation after mild COVID-19. TCRdb called the 5' RACE reads again in MiXCR, with one record for every CDR3 protein. The table has under 300,000 distinct CDR3 sequences, about a sixth seen once. Input material: PBMCs or a T cell subset sorted from them (not recorded which). These receptors came from a man aged 18 to 30 who had mild COVID-19 (a few samples of this study predate the infection). Cell type and time point are not known. The CDR3 runs from the conserved cysteine through the conserved F or W. D genes are given only for firm matches. A row's size may be missing; if present it is once, few, many or a size class.

few	TRBV7-9	.	TRBJ2-1	TGTGCCGGAGTTATAGCGGAAAGGCAGTTCTTC	CAGVIAERQFF
.	TRBV4-2	TRBD2	TRBJ2-1	TGTGCCAGCAGCCGAACCCTACTAGCGGGGGGCGGAAGCTCCTACAATGAGCAGTTCTTC	CASSRTLLAGGGSSYNEQFF
few	TRBV20-1	.	TRBJ2-7	TGCAGTGCTAGTCGGCAGGGGAGGTACGAGCAGTACTTC	CSASRQGRYEQYF
.	TRBV28	TRBD1	TRBJ1-2	TGTGCCAGCAGTTACGGACAGGGGGACCTCGGTGGCTACACCTTC	CASSYGQGDLGGYTF
.	TRBV7-2	TRBD2	TRBJ2-3	TGTGCCAGCAGCGTCGCCCCGACCCGGGAGGCTACGCAGTATTTT	CASSVAPTREATQYF
.	TRBV5-1	TRBD2	TRBJ2-3	TGCGCCAGCAGCTTGGGAAGACTAGCGGGGGGCCCAGATACGCAGTATTTT	CASSLGRLAGGPDTQYF
few	TRBV28	.	TRBJ1-5	TGTGCCAGCAGTCTCCCCCAGGAGCCTCAGCCCCAGCATTTT	CASSLPQEPQPQHF
.	TRBV20-1	.	TRBJ2-3	TGCAGTGCTAGAGATCCAGGACTTAGCACAGATACGCAGTATTTT	CSARDPGLSTDTQYF
few	TRBV28	.	TRBJ2-6	TGTGCCAGCAGCTACCATGGGTCTGGGGCCAACGTCCTGACTTTC	CASSYHGSGANVLTF
many	TRBV7-9	.	TRBJ2-1	TGTGCCAGCAGCTTACGCGGGACCACCTACAATGAGCAGTTCTTC	CASSLRGTTYNEQFF
.	TRBV5-1	.	TRBJ2-5	TGCGCCAGCAGCACATCGTTAGTGGGCGGAGAGACCCAGTACTTC	CASSTSLVGGETQYF
.	TRBV27	TRBD1	TRBJ1-3	TGTGCCACCAGAGAGAGGACAGGCGGAAGAAACACCATATATTTT	CATRERTGGRNTIYF
.	TRBV20-1	TRBD2	TRBJ2-1	TGCAGTGCTGGGAAGACTAGCGGGGGTATTAAGGGGCAGTTCTTC	CSAGKTSGGIKGQFF
few	TRBV6-2/TRBV6-3	.	TRBJ1-5	TGTGCCAGCAGGTGGGGCCGATATAGCAATCAGCCCCAGCATTTT	CASRWGRYSNQPQHF
medium-sized	TRBV20-1	.	TRBJ1-2	TGCAGTGCAGCGAGTGATAAGGATGGCTACACCTTC	CSAASDKDGYTF
few	TRBV12-3/TRBV12-4	.	TRBJ2-2	TGTGCCAGCAGTTTCTTGACAGGGGAGGGCACCGGGGAGCTGTTTTTT	CASSFLTGEGTGELFF
.	TRBV6-5	.	TRBJ1-3	TGTGCCAGCAGCCATGGGAGAAACACCATATATTTT	CASSHGRNTIYF
.	TRBV4-3	.	TRBJ2-5	TGCGCCAGCAGCCATGTCCCCGTCAGTTCGGGCGAGACCCAGTACTTC	CASSHVPVSSGETQYF
few	TRBV1	.	TRBJ1-6	TGCACCAGCAGCCTTCAGGGGGTTTATAATTCACCCCTCCACTTT	CTSSLQGVYNSPLHF
.	TRBV7-9	TRBD2	TRBJ2-5	TGTGCCAGCAATCCGGGGGGGGCTAGCTGGGGCCAAGAGACCCAGTACTTC	CASNPGGASWGQETQYF
.	TRBV4-2	.	TRBJ1-5	TGTGCCAGCAGCTGGAGGGGGTCAAGCAATCAGCCCCAGCATTTT	CASSWRGSSNQPQHF
few	TRBV28	.	TRBJ1-2	TGTGCCAGCAGTTTCATGGCCTATGGCTACACCTTC	CASSFMAYGYTF
.	TRBV12-3/TRBV12-4	.	TRBJ2-3	TGTGCCAGCACAGGAAGATACACAGATACGCAGTATTTT	CASTGRYTDTQYF
few	TRBV6-5	.	TRBJ2-3	TGTGCCAGCAGGCCCACGGCAGATACGCAGTATTTT	CASRPTADTQYF
.	TRBV11-2	.	TRBJ1-4	TGTGCCAGCAACCCGTATACAGGGATATCTAATGAAAAACTGTTTTTT	CASNPYTGISNEKLFF
.	TRBV6-5	TRBD1	TRBJ1-4	TGTGCCAGCAGTGTACAGGGGGCCGGTGAAAAACTGTTTTTT	CASSVQGAGEKLFF
.	TRBV20-1	.	TRBJ1-3	TGCAGTGCTAGTTCGGGAGGAAACACCATATATTTT	CSASSGGNTIYF